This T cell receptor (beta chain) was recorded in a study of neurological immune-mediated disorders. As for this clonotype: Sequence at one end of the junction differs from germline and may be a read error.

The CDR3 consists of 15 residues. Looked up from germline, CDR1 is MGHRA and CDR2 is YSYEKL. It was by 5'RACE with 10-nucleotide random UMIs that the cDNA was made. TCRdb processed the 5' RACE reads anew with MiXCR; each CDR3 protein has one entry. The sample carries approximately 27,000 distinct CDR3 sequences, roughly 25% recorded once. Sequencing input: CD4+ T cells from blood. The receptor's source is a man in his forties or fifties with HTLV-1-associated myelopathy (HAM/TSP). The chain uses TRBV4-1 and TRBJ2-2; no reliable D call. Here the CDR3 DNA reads TGCGCCAGCAGCCAAGATAGTCCAGCCACCGTGGAGCTGTTTTTT. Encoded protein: CASSQDSPATVELFF.